The rows below give T cell receptor beta chains drawn from one sample of a study of post-analysis software for immune sequencing data. One entry per CDR3 protein, called by TCRdb with MiXCR from the PCR reads. This table has approximately 570,000 distinct CDR3 sequences, about 40% appearing once. What was sequenced was blood. These receptors were obtained from a girl aged 5-17 years with multiple sclerosis. Both conserved end residues are part of each CDR3. The D gene is left open where the match is weak.

j_gene	v_gene	len	d_gene	CDR3aa
TRBJ2-1	TRBV15	17	.	CATSRDWGASTYNEQFF
TRBJ1-2	TRBV6-6	13	.	CASRYSYFYGYTF
TRBJ2-1	TRBV7-2	16	TRBD2	CASSFFLAGAYNEQFF
TRBJ2-7	TRBV12-3/TRBV12-4	12	.	CAGRLGSYEQYF
TRBJ1-1	TRBV15	15	.	CATSSEGSPGTEAFF
TRBJ2-6	TRBV4-1	16	.	CASSQVGGAGANVLTF
TRBJ2-6	TRBV2	15	.	CASTQRESGANVLTF
TRBJ1-2	TRBV27	17	TRBD1	CASSPMGTGLRDYGYTF
TRBJ2-3	TRBV4-2	16	.	CASSRLTGRDSDTQYF
TRBJ1-1	TRBV12-3/TRBV12-4	14	TRBD1	CASSSTGQVTEAFF
TRBJ2-6	TRBV11-1	21	.	CASSLVGGRNSFYSGANVLTF
TRBJ2-7	TRBV5-1	14	.	CASSLGIQGNEQYF
TRBJ2-5	TRBV20-1	13	.	CSARVDGSETQYF
TRBJ1-6	TRBV30	15	TRBD1	CAWGTGTSYNSPLHF
TRBJ1-4	TRBV5-1	13	.	CASTNGGDEKLFF
TRBJ2-3	TRBV4-1	16	.	CASSQGRGTITDTQYF
TRBJ1-4	TRBV29-1	14	.	CSALMDTANEKLFF
TRBJ2-7	TRBV7-6	13	.	CASSLALRYEQYF
TRBJ2-1	TRBV24-1	11	.	CATSVGNEQFF
TRBJ1-2	TRBV5-5	13	.	CASSLLGPAGYTF
TRBJ2-4	TRBV12-3/TRBV12-4	13	.	CASSSDPNGIQYF
TRBJ1-2	TRBV4-1	15	.	CASSQVIGTGDGYTF
TRBJ1-4	TRBV7-9	17	TRBD1	CASSAGQGQLSNEKLFF
TRBJ2-1	TRBV12-3/TRBV12-4	14	TRBD2	CASRSGRWGDEQFF
.	TRBV5-1	15	.	CASSLTRSSYNEQYF
TRBJ1-5	TRBV12-3/TRBV12-4	12	.	CASSNPNQPQHF
TRBJ2-7	TRBV29-1	14	.	CSVLPRGANYEQYF
TRBJ2-7	TRBV27	15	TRBD1	CASRKQGGDSYEQYF
TRBJ1-5	TRBV7-9	17	TRBD1	CASSPGQAGEANQPQHF
TRBJ2-7	TRBV20-1	12	.	CSARGDFYEQYF
TRBJ2-7	TRBV20-1	13	.	CSANSEATYEQYF
.	TRBV7-4	15	.	CAGSSHQTGKDEQYF
TRBJ1-6	TRBV7-9	17	.	CASSSAGRSLRDSPLHF
TRBJ2-5	TRBV4-1	17	.	CASRHELGVYSYNEQYF
TRBJ2-3	TRBV20-1	15	.	CSARVPGLYTDTQYF
.	TRBV28	13	TRBD1	CASRGTGGLEQYF
TRBJ2-5	TRBV5-4	15	TRBD1	CASSGAGTAEETQYF
TRBJ2-5	TRBV5-1	18	TRBD2	CASSLGPLAGVYQETQYF
TRBJ2-1	TRBV7-6	18	.	CASSLNEGNSRIGYEQFF
TRBJ2-5	TRBV15	15	.	CATSRAWGRQETQYF
TRBJ2-3	TRBV6-1	17	.	CASSGRGTSRPGVTQYF
TRBJ2-1	TRBV25-1	13	.	CASSPIVVGEQFF
TRBJ2-1	TRBV7-9	15	.	CASTLMVWKNNEQFF
TRBJ2-7	TRBV20-1	14	TRBD2	CSASLEREPYEQYF
TRBJ2-7	TRBV6-5	15	.	CVSRPPGPIGYEQYF
TRBJ2-4	TRBV20-1	10	.	CSARDREQYF
TRBJ2-1	TRBV12-3/TRBV12-4	15	TRBD2	CASRPSGTSGNEQFF
TRBJ2-1	TRBV12-3/TRBV12-4	16	TRBD2	CASSLATGGRYNEQFF